The present T cell receptor beta chain was sequenced within a study of T cell responses to AZD1222 COVID-19 vaccine. Of note for this clone: Its antigen is as yet unknown.

Whole-study results and caveats: AZD1222 recipients seropositive at baseline numbered only five or six. White British ancestry dominated among donors, who included more females, and clonal diversity was possibly underestimated.

The V gene lost 3 bases and the J gene lost 4 bases, with 12 bases spanning the gap. Germline CDR1 and CDR2: MNHNS and SASEGT. The CDR3 runs to 14 residues. TCRdb's copy holds only in-frame clones and misses some; the assay was immunoSEQ multiplex PCR. The data show about 120,000 clones, about 95% seen once. Here the sequenced sample was peripheral blood, taken 28 days after the second AZD1222 dose. This TCR came from an adult who received the AZD1222 COVID-19 vaccine. The genes are TRBV6-1 and TRBJ1-2; D is possibly TRBD1 (5 bases). This CDR3 is CASSEQAGPYGYTF. CDR3 bases: TGTGCCAGCAGTGAGCAGGCAGGGCCCTATGGCTACACCTTC.